The sequence of this T cell receptor beta chain was determined in a study of blood T cells in healthy people across ages. Using a J-beta primer mix together with a sample-barcoded 5' primer, a second PCR was run for 7 to 11 cycles. TCRdb itself ran the 5' RACE reads through MiXCR, one entry per CDR3 protein. The profile shows approximately 810,000 distinct CDR3 sequences, 30% to 45% of them singletons. The CDR3 contains 13 residues. CDR1 and CDR2 (germline): SGHRS, YFSETQ. V was trimmed by 1 base and J by 5 bases, leaving 9 bases between them. Sequencing was performed on blood. The TCR comes from a man between 18 and 35 years old in good health. The chain employs TRBV5-1 and TRBJ1-1; D possibly corresponds to TRBD1 (6 bases). In nucleotides, the CDR3 is TGCGCCAGCAGCTTGACAGGGATGACTGAAGCTTTCTTT. Amino acid sequence: CASSLTGMTEAFF.